Listed below are T cell receptor beta chains from one sample, sequenced in a study of CXCR3-negative and CXCR3-positive naive CD8 T cells. TCRdb reprocessed the 5' RACE reads, keeping one entry per CDR3 protein, no DNA. The sample data list approximately 9,700 distinct CDR3 sequences. The sequenced sample consisted of naive CXCR3- CD8+ T cells from blood. Receptor source: a human donor in good health. Some clones in this sample may be carry-over from other donors' samples. CDR3s include the opening cysteine and the closing phenylalanine or tryptophan. Only some rows state a clone size, as once, few, many or a class for expanded clones.

j_gene: TRBJ1-6; abundance: medium-sized; v_gene: TRBV28; CDR3aa: CGVAYGDKDNSPLHF
j_gene: TRBJ2-1; abundance: NA; v_gene: TRBV7-7; CDR3aa: CASSGTSGRNFDEQFF
j_gene: TRBJ2-7; abundance: medium-sized; v_gene: TRBV21-1; CDR3aa: CASSKATSGGHYEQYF
j_gene: TRBJ2-5; abundance: medium-sized; v_gene: TRBV2; CDR3aa: CASRSLLDNQETQYF
j_gene: TRBJ1-1; abundance: NA; v_gene: TRBV29-1; CDR3aa: CSAVALSTEAFF
j_gene: TRBJ2-2; abundance: medium-sized; v_gene: TRBV2; CDR3aa: CASTGPTGELFF
j_gene: TRBJ2-1; abundance: medium-sized; v_gene: TRBV4-1; CDR3aa: CASSQDGFGSSYNEQFF
j_gene: TRBJ1-2; abundance: medium-sized; v_gene: TRBV9; CDR3aa: CASSGVRVQTDGYTF
j_gene: TRBJ2-1; abundance: NA; v_gene: TRBV29-1; CDR3aa: CSVGVGNEQFF
j_gene: TRBJ2-3; abundance: medium-sized; v_gene: TRBV7-9; CDR3aa: CASSLGLADTDTQYF
j_gene: TRBJ2-1; abundance: medium-sized; v_gene: TRBV27; CDR3aa: CASSWSTFNEQFF
j_gene: TRBJ2-1; abundance: NA; v_gene: TRBV29-1; CDR3aa: CSVEGLAPHNEQFF
j_gene: TRBJ2-1; abundance: NA; v_gene: TRBV21-1; CDR3aa: CASSKATSGTVNEQFF
j_gene: TRBJ2-1; abundance: NA; v_gene: TRBV19; CDR3aa: CASSMGLAETYNEQFF
j_gene: TRBJ2-1; abundance: NA; v_gene: TRBV29-1; CDR3aa: CSVDGLAGRISYNEQFF
j_gene: TRBJ2-1; abundance: medium-sized; v_gene: TRBV7-9; CDR3aa: CASSLEYLTASGSESHEQFF
j_gene: TRBJ2-5; abundance: NA; v_gene: TRBV25-1; CDR3aa: CASNQGARETQYF
j_gene: TRBJ2-3; abundance: NA; v_gene: TRBV9; CDR3aa: CASSVDPDTQYF
j_gene: TRBJ1-1; abundance: medium-sized; v_gene: TRBV6-6; CDR3aa: CASSYSSGQTTNTEAFF
j_gene: TRBJ1-4; abundance: medium-sized; v_gene: TRBV7-9; CDR3aa: CASSLGPATNEKLFF
j_gene: TRBJ1-1; abundance: medium-sized; v_gene: TRBV7-9; CDR3aa: CASRPPGTGLGTEAFF
j_gene: TRBJ2-3; abundance: NA; v_gene: TRBV2; CDR3aa: CASRERLAGGREDTQYF
j_gene: TRBJ2-1; abundance: NA; v_gene: TRBV5-1; CDR3aa: CASSLEASYNEQFF
j_gene: TRBJ2-7; abundance: NA; v_gene: TRBV7-9; CDR3aa: CASSLVQGLDYEQYF
j_gene: TRBJ1-3; abundance: medium-sized; v_gene: TRBV12-3/TRBV12-4; CDR3aa: CASSLLQPLGTSGNTIYF
j_gene: TRBJ1-5; abundance: NA; v_gene: TRBV2; CDR3aa: CASSESGGQPQHF
j_gene: TRBJ1-2; abundance: medium-sized; v_gene: TRBV7-2; CDR3aa: CASSSTGVGYTF